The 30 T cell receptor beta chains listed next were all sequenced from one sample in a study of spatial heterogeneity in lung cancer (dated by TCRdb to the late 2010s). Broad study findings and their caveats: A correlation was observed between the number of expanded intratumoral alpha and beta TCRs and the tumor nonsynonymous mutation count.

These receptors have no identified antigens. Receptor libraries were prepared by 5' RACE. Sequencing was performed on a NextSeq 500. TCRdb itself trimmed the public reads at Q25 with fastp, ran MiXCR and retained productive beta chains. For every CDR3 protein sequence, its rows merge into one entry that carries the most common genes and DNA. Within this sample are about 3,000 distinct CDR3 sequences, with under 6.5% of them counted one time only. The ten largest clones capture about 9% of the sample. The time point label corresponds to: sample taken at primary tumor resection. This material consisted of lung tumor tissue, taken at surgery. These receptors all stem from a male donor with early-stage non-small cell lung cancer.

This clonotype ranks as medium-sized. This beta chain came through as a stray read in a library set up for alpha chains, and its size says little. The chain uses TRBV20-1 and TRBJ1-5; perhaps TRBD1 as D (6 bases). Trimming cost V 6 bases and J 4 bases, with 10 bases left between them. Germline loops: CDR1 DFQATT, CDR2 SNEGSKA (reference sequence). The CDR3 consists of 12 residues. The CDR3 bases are TGCAGTGCGGGAGGGGGGAATCAGCCCCAGCATTTT. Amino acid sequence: CSAGGGNQPQHF.

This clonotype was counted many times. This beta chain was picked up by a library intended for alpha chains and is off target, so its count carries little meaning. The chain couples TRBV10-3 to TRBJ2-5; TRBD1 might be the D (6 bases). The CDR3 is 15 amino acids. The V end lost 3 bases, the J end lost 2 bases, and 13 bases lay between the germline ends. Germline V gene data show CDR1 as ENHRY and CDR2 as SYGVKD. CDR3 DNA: TGTGCCATCAGTGAATTCCTACAGGGACAAGAGACCCAGTACTTC. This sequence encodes CAISEFLQGQETQYF.

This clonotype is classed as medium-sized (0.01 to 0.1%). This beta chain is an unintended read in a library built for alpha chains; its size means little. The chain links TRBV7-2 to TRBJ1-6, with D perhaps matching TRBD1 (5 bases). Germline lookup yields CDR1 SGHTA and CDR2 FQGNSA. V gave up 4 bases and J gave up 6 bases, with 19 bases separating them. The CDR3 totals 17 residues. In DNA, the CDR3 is TGTGCCAGCAGCTCCCAACCGACAGCCCGGGGTAATTCACCCCTCCACTTT. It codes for CASSSQPTARGNSPLHF.

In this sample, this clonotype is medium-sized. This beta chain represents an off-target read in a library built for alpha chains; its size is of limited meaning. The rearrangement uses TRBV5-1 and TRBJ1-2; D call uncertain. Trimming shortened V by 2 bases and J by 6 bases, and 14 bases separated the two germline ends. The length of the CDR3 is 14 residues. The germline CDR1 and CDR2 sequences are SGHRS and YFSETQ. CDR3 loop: CASSFGESIDGYTF. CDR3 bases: TGCGCCAGCAGCTTCGGGGAGAGTATCGATGGCTACACCTTC.

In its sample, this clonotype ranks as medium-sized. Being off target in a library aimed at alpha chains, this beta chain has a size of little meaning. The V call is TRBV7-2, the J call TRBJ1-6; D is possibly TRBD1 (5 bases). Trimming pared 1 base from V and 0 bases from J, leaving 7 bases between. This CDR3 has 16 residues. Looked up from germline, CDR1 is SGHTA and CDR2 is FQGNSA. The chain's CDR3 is CASSLDRSSYNSPLHF. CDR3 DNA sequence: TGTGCCAGCAGCTTAGACAGGAGCTCCTATAATTCACCCCTCCACTTT.

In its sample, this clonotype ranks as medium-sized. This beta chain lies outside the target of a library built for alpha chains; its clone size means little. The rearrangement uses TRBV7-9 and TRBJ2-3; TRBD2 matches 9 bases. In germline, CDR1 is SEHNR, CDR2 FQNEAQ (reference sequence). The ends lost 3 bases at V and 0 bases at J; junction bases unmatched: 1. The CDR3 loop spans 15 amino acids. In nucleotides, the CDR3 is TGTGCCAGCAGCTTTACTAGCGGGAGCACAGATACGCAGTATTTT. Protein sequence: CASSFTSGSTDTQYF.

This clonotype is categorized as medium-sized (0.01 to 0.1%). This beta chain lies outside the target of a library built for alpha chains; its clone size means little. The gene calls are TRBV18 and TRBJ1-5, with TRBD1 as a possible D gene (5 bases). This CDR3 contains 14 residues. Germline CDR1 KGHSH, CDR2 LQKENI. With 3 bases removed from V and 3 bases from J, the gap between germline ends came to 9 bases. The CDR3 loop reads CASSPETANQPQHF. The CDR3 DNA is TGTGCCAGCTCACCGGAGACAGCCAATCAGCCCCAGCATTTT.

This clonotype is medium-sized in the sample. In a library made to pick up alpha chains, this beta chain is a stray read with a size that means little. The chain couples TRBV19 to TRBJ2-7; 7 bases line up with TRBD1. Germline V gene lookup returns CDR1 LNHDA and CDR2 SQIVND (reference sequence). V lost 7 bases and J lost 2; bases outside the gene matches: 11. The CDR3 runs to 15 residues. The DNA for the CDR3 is TGTGCCAGTACTAGGTCTGGGGGACAGCCCTACGAGCAGTACTTC. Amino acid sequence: CASTRSGGQPYEQYF.

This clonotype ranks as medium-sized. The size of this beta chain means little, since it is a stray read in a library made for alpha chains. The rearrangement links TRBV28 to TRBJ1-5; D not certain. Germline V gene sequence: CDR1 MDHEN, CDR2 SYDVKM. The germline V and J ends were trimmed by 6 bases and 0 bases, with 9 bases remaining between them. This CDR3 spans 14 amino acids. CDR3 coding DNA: TGTGCCAGCAGCGAACACGGTAGCAATCAGCCCCAGCATTTT. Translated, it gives CASSEHGSNQPQHF.

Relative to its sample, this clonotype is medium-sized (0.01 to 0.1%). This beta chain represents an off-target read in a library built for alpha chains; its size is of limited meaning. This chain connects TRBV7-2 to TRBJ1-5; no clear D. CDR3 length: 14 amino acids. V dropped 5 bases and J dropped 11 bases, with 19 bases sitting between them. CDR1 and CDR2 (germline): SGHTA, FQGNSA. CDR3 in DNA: TGTGCCAGCAGCCCACGCGGCCCAGAGGAAGCCCAGCATTTT. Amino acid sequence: CASSPRGPEEAQHF. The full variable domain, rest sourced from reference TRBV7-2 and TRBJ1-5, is GAGVSQSPSNKVTEKGKDVELRCDPISGHTALYWYRQSLGQGLEFLIYFQGNSAPDKSGLPSDRFSAERTGGSVSTLTIQRTQQEDSAVYLCASSPRGPEEAQHFGDGTRLSIL.

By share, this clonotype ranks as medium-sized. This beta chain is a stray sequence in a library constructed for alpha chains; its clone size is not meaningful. The CDR3 loop is CASSVSLADTGELFF. The CDR3 DNA is TGTGCCAGCAGCGTCTCACTAGCAGACACCGGGGAGCTGTTTTTT. The J gene is TRBJ2-2, the V gene TRBV9; possibly TRBD2 for D (6 bases). The V and J ends lost 2 bases and 3 bases respectively, with 11 bases between them. Looked up from germline, CDR1 is SGDLS and CDR2 is YYNGEE. This CDR3 is built from 15 residues.

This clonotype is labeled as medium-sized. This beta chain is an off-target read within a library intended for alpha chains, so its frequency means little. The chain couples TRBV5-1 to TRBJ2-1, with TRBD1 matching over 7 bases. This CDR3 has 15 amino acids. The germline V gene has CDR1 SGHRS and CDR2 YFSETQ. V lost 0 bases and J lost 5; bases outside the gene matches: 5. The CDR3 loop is CASSLEGQINNEQFF. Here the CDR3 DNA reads TGCGCCAGCAGCTTGGAGGGACAGATCAACAATGAGCAGTTCTTC.

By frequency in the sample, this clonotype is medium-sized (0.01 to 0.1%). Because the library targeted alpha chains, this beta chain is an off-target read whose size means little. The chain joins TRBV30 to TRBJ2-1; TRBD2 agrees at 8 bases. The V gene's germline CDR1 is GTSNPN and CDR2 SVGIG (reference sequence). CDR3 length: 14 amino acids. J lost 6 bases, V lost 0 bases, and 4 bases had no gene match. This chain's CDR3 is CAWSVPGGSNEQFF. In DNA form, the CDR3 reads TGTGCCTGGAGTGTACCGGGAGGGTCCAATGAGCAGTTCTTC.

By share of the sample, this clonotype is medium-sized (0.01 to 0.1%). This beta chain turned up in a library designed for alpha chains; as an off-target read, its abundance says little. CDR3 sequence reads: CASSVAGGPGELFF. The CDR3 coding sequence is TGTGCCAGCAGTGTGGCAGGGGGTCCCGGGGAGCTGTTTTTT. The chain combines TRBV28 with TRBJ2-2, with TRBD1 matching 7 bases. CDR3 length: 14 amino acids. Germline-derived CDR1 and CDR2 are MDHEN and SYDVKM. With V trimmed by 5 bases and J by 6 bases, 6 bases remained unmatched.

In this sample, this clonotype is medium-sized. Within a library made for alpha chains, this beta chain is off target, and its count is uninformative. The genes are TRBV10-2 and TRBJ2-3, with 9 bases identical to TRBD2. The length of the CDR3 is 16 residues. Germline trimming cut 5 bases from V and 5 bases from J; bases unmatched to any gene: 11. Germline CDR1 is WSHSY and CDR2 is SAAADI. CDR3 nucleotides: TGCGCCAGCAGTACCGCTAGCGGGGCCGGGAAAGATACGCAGTATTTT. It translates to CASSTASGAGKDTQYF.

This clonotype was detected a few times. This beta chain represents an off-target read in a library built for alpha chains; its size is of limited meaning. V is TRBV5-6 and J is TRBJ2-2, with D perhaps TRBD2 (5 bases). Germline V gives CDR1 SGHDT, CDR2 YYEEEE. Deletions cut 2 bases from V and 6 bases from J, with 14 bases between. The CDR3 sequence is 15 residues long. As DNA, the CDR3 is TGTGCCAGCAGCTTAGGCCTAGCCGACGCCGGGGAGCTGTTTTTT. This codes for CASSLGLADAGELFF.

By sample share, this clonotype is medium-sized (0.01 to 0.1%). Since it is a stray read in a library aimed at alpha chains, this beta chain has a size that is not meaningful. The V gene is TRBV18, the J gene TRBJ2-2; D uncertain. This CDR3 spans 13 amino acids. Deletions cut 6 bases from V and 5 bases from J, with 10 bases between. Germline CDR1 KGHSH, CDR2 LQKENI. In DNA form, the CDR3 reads TGTGCCAGCTCCCCCTTGCTTACCGGGGAGCTGTTTTTT. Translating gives CASSPLLTGELFF.

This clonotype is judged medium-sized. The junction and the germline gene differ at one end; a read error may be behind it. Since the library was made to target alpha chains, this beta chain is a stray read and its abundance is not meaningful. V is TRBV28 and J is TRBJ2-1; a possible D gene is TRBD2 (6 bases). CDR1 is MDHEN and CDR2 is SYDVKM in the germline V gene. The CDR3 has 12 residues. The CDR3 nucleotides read TGTGCCAGCAGTTTATTGCGCGGGACTGGAATCTTC. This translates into CASSLLRGTGIF. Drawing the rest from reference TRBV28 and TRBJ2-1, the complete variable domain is DVKVTQSSRYLVKRTGEKVFLECVQDMDHENMFWYRQDPGLGLRLIYFSYDVKMKEKGDIPEGYSVSREKKERFSLILESASTNQTSMYLCASSLLRGTGIFGPGTRLTVL.

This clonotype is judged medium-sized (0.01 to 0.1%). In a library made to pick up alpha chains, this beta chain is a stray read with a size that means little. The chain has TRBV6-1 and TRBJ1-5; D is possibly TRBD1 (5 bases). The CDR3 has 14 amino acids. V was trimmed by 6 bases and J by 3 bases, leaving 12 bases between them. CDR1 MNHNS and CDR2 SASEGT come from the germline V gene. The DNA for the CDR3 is TGTGCCAGCAGCCCCTCGGGGGTCAATCAGCCCCAGCATTTT. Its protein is CASSPSGVNQPQHF.

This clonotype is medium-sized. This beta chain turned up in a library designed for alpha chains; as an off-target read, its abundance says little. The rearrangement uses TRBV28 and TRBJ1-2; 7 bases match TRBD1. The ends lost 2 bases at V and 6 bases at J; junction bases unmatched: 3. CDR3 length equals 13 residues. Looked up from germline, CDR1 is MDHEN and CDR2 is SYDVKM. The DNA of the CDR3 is TGTGCCAGCAGTTTACAGGGGGGAAATGGCTACACCTTC. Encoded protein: CASSLQGGNGYTF.

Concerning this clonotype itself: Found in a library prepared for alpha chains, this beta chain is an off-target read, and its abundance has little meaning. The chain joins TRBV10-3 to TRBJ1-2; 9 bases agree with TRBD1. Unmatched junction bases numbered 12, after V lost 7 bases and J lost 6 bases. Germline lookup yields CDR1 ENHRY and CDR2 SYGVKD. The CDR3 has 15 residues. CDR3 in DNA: TGTGCCATCACTAAACAGGGGGCGGCTTCCGATGGCTACACCTTC. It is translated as CAITKQGAASDGYTF.

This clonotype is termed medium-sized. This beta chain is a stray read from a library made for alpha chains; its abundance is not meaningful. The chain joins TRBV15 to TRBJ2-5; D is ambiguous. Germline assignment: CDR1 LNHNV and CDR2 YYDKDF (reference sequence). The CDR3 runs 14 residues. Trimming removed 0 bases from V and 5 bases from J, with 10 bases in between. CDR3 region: CATSRDRGSETQYF. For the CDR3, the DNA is TGTGCCACCAGCAGAGATCGAGGTAGCGAGACCCAGTACTTC.

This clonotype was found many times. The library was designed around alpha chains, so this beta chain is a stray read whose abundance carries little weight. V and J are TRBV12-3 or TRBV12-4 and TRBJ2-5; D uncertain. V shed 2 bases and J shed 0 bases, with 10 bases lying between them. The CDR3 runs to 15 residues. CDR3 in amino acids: CASSLSRINQETQYF. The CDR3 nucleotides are TGTGCCAGCAGTTTATCTAGGATTAACCAAGAGACCCAGTACTTC.

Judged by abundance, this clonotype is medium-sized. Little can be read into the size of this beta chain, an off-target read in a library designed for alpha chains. The CDR3 DNA reads TGTGCCAGCAGCCAAGTTCAGGGGGGAACCCTTAATTCACCCCTCCACTTT. This translates into CASSQVQGGTLNSPLHF. This sequence joins TRBV4-2 and TRBJ1-6, with 7 bases aligning to TRBD1. The CDR3 runs to 17 residues. The germline gives CDR1 LGHNA, CDR2 YNFKEQ. J gave up 6 bases and V 1 base, and 9 bases lay outside the gene matches.

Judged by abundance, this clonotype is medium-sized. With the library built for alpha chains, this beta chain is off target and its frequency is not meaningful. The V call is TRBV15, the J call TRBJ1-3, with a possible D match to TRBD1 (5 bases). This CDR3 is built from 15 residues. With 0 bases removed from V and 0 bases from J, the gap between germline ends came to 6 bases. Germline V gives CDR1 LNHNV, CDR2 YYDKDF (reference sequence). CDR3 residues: CATSREGVSGNTIYF. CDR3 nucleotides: TGTGCCACCAGCAGAGAAGGGGTCTCTGGAAACACCATATATTTT. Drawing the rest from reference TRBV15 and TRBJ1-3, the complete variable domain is DAMVIQNPRYQVTQFGKPVTLSCSQTLNHNVMYWYQQKSSQAPKLLFHYYDKDFNNEADTPDNFQSRRPNTSFCFLDIRSPGLGDTAMYLCATSREGVSGNTIYFGEGSWLTVV.

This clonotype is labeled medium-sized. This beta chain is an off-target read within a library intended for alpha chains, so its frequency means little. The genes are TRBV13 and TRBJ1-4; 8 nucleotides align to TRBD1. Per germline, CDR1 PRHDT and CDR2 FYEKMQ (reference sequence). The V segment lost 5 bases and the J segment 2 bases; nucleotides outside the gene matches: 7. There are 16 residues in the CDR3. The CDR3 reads CASSTRQGRTNEKLFF. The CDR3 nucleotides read TGTGCCAGCAGCACTCGACAGGGGAGGACTAATGAAAAACTGTTTTTT.

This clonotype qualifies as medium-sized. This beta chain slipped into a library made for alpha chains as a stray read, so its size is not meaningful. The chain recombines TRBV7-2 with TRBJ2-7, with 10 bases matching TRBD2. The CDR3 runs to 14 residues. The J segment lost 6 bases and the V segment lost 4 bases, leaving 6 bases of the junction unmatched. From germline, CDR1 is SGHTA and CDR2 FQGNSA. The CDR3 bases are TGTGCCAGCAGCTGGGGACTAGCGCCCCGCGAGCAGTACTTC. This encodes CASSWGLAPREQYF.

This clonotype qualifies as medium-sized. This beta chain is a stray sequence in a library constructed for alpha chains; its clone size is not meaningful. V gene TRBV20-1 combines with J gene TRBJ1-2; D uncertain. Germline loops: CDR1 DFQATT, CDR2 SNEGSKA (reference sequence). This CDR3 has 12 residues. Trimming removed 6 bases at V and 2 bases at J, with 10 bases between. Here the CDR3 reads CSAEEGNYGYTF. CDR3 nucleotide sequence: TGCAGTGCCGAGGAGGGCAACTATGGCTACACCTTC.

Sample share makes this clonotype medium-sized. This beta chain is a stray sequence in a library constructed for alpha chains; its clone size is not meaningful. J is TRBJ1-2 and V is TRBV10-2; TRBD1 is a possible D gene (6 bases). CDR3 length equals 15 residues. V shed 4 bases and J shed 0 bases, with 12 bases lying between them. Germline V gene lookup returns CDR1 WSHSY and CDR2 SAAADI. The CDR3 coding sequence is TGCGCCAGCAGTGGGACAGTCCCAGCTAACTATGGCTACACCTTC. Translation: CASSGTVPANYGYTF.

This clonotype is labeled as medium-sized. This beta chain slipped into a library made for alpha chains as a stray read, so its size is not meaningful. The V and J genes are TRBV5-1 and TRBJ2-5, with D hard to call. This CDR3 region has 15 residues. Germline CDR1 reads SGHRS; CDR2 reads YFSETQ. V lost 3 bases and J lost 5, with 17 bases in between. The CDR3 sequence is CASSSSGAGQETQYF. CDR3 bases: TGCGCCAGCAGCTCCTCTGGAGCCGGCCAGGAGACCCAGTACTTC.